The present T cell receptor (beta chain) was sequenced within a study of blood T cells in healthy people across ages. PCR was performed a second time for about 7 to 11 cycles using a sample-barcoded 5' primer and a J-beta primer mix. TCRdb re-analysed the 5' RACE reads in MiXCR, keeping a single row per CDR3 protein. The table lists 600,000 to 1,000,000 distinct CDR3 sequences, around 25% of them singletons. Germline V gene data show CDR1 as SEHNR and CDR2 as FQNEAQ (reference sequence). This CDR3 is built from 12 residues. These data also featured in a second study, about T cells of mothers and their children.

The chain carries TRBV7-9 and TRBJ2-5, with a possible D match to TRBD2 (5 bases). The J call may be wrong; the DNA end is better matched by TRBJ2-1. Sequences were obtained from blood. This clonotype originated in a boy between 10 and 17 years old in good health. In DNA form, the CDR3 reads TGTGCCAGCAGCTTAACGGCGGGTGAGCAGTTCTTC. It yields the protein CASSLTAGEQFF.